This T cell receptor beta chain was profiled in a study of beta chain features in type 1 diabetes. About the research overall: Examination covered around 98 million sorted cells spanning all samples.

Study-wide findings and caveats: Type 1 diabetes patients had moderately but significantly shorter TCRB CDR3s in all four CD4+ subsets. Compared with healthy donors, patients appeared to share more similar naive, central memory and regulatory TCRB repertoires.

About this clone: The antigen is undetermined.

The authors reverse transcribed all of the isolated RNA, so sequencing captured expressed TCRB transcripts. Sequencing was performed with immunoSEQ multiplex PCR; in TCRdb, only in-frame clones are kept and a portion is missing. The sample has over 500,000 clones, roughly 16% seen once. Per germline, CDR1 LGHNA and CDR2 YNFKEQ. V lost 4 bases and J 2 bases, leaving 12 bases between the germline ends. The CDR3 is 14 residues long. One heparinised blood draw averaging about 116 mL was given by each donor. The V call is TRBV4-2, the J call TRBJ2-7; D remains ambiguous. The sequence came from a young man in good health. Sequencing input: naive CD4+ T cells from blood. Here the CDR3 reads CASSRPQFTYEQYF. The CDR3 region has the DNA TGTGCCAGCAGCCGACCACAGTTTACCTACGAGCAGTACTTC.